The sequence of this TCR beta chain was determined in a study of T cells in Graves' hyperthyroidism and ophthalmopathy. Used for diagnoses were clinical symptoms, serum thyroxine and TRAb, thyroid ultrasound and orbital computed tomography. RNA transcripts provided the source from which TCR beta CDR3 regions were amplified. HTBI primers drove first-round RT-PCR of the TCR CDR3. One entry per CDR3 protein results from TCRdb running MiXCR on the multiplex PCR reads. The data show 400,000 or so distinct CDR3 sequences, over 11% seen once. The germline CDR1 and CDR2 sequences are SGHRS and YFSETQ. CDR3 length: 13 residues. Trimming took off 4 bases at V and 3 bases at J, with 11 bases between the two ends.

Sequenced material: blood. This sequence originates from a man over 45 with Graves' ophthalmopathy. The rearrangement uses TRBV5-1 and TRBJ2-7, with D hard to call. This chain's CDR3 is CASSPRTHYEQYF. The CDR3 region has the DNA TGCGCCAGCAGCCCCCGGACGCACTACGAGCAGTACTTC.